This T cell receptor beta chain was sequenced in a study of Graves' ophthalmopathy and Graves' hyperthyroidism. This CDR3 region has 14 residues. The authors used Ficoll-Paque density gradient centrifugation to separate PBMCs. The input was 10 ml of fresh peripheral blood. In its sample, this clonotype was seen many times. What it recognizes is unknown. The junction and the germline gene differ at one end; a read error may be behind it. RNA transcripts were the template, and TCR beta CDR3 regions were amplified from them. An initial RT-PCR round employing HTBI primers preceded a second-round multiplex PCR. A single record per CDR3 protein comes from TCRdb applying MiXCR to the multiplex PCR reads. The sample consists of approximately 460,000 distinct CDR3 sequences, under 15% of them appearing once. Points from the study as a whole: Researchers report that a 13-signature model separated ophthalmopathy from stable hyperthyroidism, posting 87.88% sensitivity and roughly 83% specificity.

The chain has TRBV12-3 or TRBV12-4 and TRBJ2-5; D uncertain. Sequenced material: blood. This clonotype was sampled from a woman aged 25-40 years with Graves' ophthalmopathy. The CDR3 spells CASSLKSRQGTQYF. The CDR3, as DNA: TGTGCCAGCAGTTTAAAGTCTAGGCAAGGGACCCAGTACTTC.